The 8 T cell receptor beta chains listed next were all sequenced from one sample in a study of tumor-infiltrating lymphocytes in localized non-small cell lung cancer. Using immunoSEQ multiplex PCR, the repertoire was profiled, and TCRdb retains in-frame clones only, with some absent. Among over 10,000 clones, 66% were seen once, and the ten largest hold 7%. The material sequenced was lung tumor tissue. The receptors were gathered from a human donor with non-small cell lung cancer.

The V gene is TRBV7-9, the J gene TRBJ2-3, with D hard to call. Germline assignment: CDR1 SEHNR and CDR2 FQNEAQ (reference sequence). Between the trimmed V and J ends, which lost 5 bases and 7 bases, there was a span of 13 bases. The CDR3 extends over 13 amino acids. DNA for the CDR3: TGTGCCAGCAGCCCGCGTAGTCCCCATACGCAGTATTTT. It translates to CASSPRSPHTQYF.

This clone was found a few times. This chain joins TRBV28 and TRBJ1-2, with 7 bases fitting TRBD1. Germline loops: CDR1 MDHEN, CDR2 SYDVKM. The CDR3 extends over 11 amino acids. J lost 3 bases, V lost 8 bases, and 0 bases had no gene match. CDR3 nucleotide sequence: TGTGCCAGCGGACAGGACTATGGCTACACCTTC. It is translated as CASGQDYGYTF.

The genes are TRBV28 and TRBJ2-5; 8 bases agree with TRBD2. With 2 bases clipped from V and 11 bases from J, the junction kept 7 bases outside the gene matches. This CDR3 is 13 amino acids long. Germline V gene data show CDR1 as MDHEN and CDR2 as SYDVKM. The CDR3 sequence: CASSLPGLGSQYF. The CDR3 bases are TGTGCCAGCAGTTTACCGGGACTAGGGTCTCAGTACTTC.

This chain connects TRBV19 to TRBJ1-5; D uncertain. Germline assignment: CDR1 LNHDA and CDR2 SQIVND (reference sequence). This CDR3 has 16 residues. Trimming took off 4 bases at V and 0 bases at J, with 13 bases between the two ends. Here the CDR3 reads CASSTSALYSNQPQHF. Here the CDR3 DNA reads TGTGCCAGTAGTACGAGTGCTCTTTATAGCAATCAGCCCCAGCATTTT.

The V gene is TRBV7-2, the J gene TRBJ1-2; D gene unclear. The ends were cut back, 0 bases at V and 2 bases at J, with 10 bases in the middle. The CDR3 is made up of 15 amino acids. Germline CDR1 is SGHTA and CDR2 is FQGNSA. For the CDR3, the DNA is TGTGCCAGCAGCTTAGCGGTAGGACCCAACTATGGCTACACCTTC. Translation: CASSLAVGPNYGYTF.

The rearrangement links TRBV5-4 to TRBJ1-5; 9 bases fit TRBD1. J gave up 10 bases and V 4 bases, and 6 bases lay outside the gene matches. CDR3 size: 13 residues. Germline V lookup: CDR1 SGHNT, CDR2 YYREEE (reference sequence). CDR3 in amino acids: CASSAPGQGPQHF. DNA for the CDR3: TGTGCCAGCAGCGCCCCGGGACAGGGACCCCAGCATTTT.

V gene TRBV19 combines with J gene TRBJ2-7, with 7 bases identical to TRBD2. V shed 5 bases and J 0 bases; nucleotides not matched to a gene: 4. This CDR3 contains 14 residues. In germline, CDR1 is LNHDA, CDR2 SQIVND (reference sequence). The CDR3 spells CASSSQRGSYEQYF. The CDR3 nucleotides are TGTGCCAGTAGTTCCCAGCGGGGCTCCTACGAGCAGTACTTC.

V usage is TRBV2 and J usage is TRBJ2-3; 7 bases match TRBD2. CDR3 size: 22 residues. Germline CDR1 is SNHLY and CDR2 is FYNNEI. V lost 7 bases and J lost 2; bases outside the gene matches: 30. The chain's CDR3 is CASTLKWGFGAGAPGVTDTQYF. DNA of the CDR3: TGTGCCAGCACCCTGAAATGGGGCTTTGGGGCGGGAGCCCCGGGGGTCACAGATACGCAGTATTTT.